The following is a T cell receptor (beta chain) sequence with its context. The antigen it binds to is not known. No qualities accompany the bases; no much larger clone lies one base away. From a lookup of the germline V gene, CDR1 and CDR2 are SGHDN and FVKESK. V and J lose 1 base and 7 bases, and a span of 16 bases separates them. Including the terminal cysteine and phenylalanine, the CDR3 comprises 16 residues. The DNA shown is the 48-base CDR3, in frame from base 1. This sample was taken from a study of T cell responses to AZD1222 COVID-19 vaccine (dated by TCRdb to the early 2020s). About the investigation overall: A total of just over 230 trial participants underwent TCR sequencing, of whom approximately 200 had received two doses of AZD1222 and roughly 26 had received two doses of the MenACWY control vaccine. Enrollment into the trials was organized by age into subgroups of 18-55, 56-69 and 70-plus years, and those subgroups contained approximately 160, 26 and 62 TCR-sequenced participants, respectively.

The time point label of this sample denotes: about 28 days (+/-7) after the second vaccine dose. AZD1222 recipients with second doses at about 4 weeks or about 12 weeks were pooled, because spike-specific TCR depth and breadth did not differ between schedules. Vaccinee samples were obtained from the UK trials COV001 and COV002, which included a single-blind randomized controlled phase 2/3 trial of AZD1222 (ChAdOx1 nCoV-19) in healthy adults. For TCRbeta chain sequencing, PBMC samples were collected from trial participants at day 0 and at day 28 after the second dose. The CDR3 regions of human TCRbeta chains were analyzed by immunosequencing. Per the authors' processing: Repertoire TCRs were checked for matches against a reference library of SARS-CoV-2-specific TCRs that had been generated using the MIRA antigen-specificity platform. Breadth was defined as the fraction of unique TCRs that were SARS-CoV-2-associated. Depth was defined as the fraction of total T cells that were SARS-CoV-2-associated. Using the MIRA data, each spike-specific TCR was assigned both to the spike region to which the TCR was reactive and to a CD4 or CD8 class. Log10-transformed breadth and depth values were compared by one-way ANOVA with Sidak's multiple comparisons tests. The table comes from immuneACCESS by way of TCRdb, which keeps in-frame sequences with V and J called. Part of the clones is missing from these tables; in studies checked, under half for an unresolved V gene and the rest for unknown reasons. The DNA was the basis for D and trimming; V, J and clone size are from that table. In all, the sample holds around 130,000 clones, and just under 95% of those were seen once. The top ten clonotypes cover roughly 1% of the sample.

The investigation overall reported the following: Because no day 14 peak-response samples were available, the repertoires could be characterized only after the peak T cell response. Participants were mostly white British and included more females than males, and it was suggested by the authors that clonal diversity may have been underestimated. After two AZD1222 doses, both the breadth and the depth of spike-specific TCRs were significantly higher than at day 0 and than in MenACWY recipients. Conclusions about previously exposed vaccinees were limited because only a handful of AZD1222 recipients were SARS-CoV-2 seropositive at baseline. Reportedly, close to half of the unique spike-specific TCRs recognized epitopes lying outside the regions that are mutated in the B.1.351 and B.1.1.7 variants. Vaccine-associated CD4 TCRs spanned the whole spike protein, with dominant responses in regions 160-218 and 743-854. In the small 56-69-year group, the increase in depth fell short of significance, most likely because of low power.

The receptor comes from an adult who received the AZD1222 COVID-19 vaccine. Sample: peripheral blood, taken 28 days after the second AZD1222 dose. The sequence links TRBV14 to TRBJ2-2, and possibly TRBD1, on 6 matching bases. The CDR3 sequence is CASSQAGGGRVGELFF. The DNA is TGTGCCAGCAGCCAAGCTGGGGGCGGAAGGGTCGGGGAGCTGTTTTTT.